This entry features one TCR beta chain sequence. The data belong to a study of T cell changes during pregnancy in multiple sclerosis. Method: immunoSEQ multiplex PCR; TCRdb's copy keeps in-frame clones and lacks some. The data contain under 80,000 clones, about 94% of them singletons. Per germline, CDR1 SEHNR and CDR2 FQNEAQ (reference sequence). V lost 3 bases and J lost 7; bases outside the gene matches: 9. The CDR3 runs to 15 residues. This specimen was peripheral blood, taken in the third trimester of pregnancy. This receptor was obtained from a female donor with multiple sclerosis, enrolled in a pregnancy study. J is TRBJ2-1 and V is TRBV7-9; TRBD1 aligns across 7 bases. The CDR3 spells CASSLLLTGLNEQFF. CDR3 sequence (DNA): TGTGCCAGCAGCTTGCTCCTGACAGGGCTGAATGAGCAGTTCTTC. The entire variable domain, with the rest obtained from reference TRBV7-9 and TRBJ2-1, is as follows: DTGVSQNPRHKITKRGQNVTFRCDPISEHNRLYWYRQTLGQGPEFLTYFQNEAQLEKSRLLSDRFSAERPKGSFSTLEIQRTEQGDSAMYLCASSLLLTGLNEQFFGPGTRLTVL.